This T cell receptor (beta chain) was retrieved from a study of tumor-infiltrating lymphocytes in oesophageal squamous cell carcinoma. This CDR3 is 13 amino acids long. Trimming cost V 0 bases and J 13 bases, with 13 bases left between them. TCRdb used MiXCR to reprocess the PCR reads, holding one entry per CDR3 protein. The table records 9,500 to 15,000 distinct CDR3 sequences, around 56% of them present only once. Comment on this clonotype: With a much larger clone just one base away, this may be a read error.

The gene calls are TRBV12-3 or TRBV12-4 and TRBJ2-4; possible D gene TRBD2, 6 bases. Sample: esophageal tumor tissue. The receptor comes from a female donor with esophageal squamous cell carcinoma. The CDR3 DNA reads TGTGCCAGCAGTTTAGCAGTTCGGAGGGAGCAGTACTTC. The encoded protein is CASSLAVRREQYF.